Below are 22 T cell receptor beta chains sequenced from a single sample in a study of pediatric ulcerative colitis. The rectum was sampled with one to two pinch biopsies at colonoscopy. Only in-frame clones appear in the TCRdb table, and some are missing; sequencing was by immunoSEQ multiplex PCR. The sample has tens of thousands of clones, roughly 70% seen once; the top ten hold roughly 8.6%. The sample was gut tissue. Receptors were obtained from a boy younger than 18 with severe ulcerative colitis.

The V gene is TRBV5-1, the J gene TRBJ1-1, with 8 bases aligning to TRBD1. CDR1 and CDR2 from the germline V gene are SGHRS and YFSETQ. This CDR3 spans 14 amino acids. V dropped 4 bases and J dropped 11; count of bases not matched to a gene: 13. This chain's CDR3 is CASSGTTGVGGAFF. The CDR3 nucleotides are TGCGCCAGCAGCGGGACGACAGGGGTCGGCGGGGCTTTCTTT.

V and J are TRBV11-2 and TRBJ2-3, with TRBD1 matching 7 bases. This CDR3 region has 15 residues. Germline V lookup: CDR1 SGHAT, CDR2 FQNNGV. After removal of 1 base from V and 4 bases from J, the junction contained 5 bases not matched to a gene. This chain's CDR3 is CASSLAQTGADTQYF. The CDR3 region has the DNA TGTGCCAGCAGCTTAGCTCAAACAGGGGCAGATACGCAGTATTTT.

The chain couples TRBV7-3 to TRBJ2-3; the match to TRBD1 covers 8 bases. CDR3 size: 14 residues. V shed 5 bases and J 3 bases; nucleotides not matched to a gene: 4. Germline CDR1 is SGHTA and CDR2 is FQGTGA. CDR3 loop: CASSRRQGTDTQYF. The CDR3 coding sequence is TGTGCCAGCAGCAGACGACAGGGGACAGATACGCAGTATTTT.

The chain employs TRBV6-1 and TRBJ2-7; 7 bases are a match to TRBD1. The germline gives CDR1 MNHNS, CDR2 SASEGT. With 3 bases clipped from V and 4 bases from J, the junction kept 6 bases outside the gene matches. The CDR3 contains 14 residues. CDR3 loop: CASSEGDSLYEQYF. As DNA, the CDR3 is TGTGCCAGCAGTGAGGGGGACAGTCTTTACGAGCAGTACTTC.

The CDR3 loop reads CASSAGTGGAYGYTF. The CDR3, as DNA: TGTGCCAGCAGCGCCGGGACAGGGGGCGCCTATGGCTACACCTTC. The chain combines TRBV9 with TRBJ1-2; 12 nucleotides match TRBD1. The CDR3 sequence is 15 residues long. CDR1 and CDR2 (germline): SGDLS, YYNGEE. V dropped 3 bases and J dropped 4; count of bases not matched to a gene: 4.

V and J are TRBV19 and TRBJ2-7; 7 nucleotides line up with TRBD1. The length of the CDR3 is 12 residues. The trim removed 5 bases at V and 6 bases at J, leaving 4 bases unmatched. The germline CDR1 and CDR2 sequences are LNHDA and SQIVND (reference sequence). As DNA, the CDR3 is TGTGCCAGTAGTGCAGGGGGTATCGAGCAGTACTTC. Translation gives CASSAGGIEQYF. Full variable domain (remainder filled in from reference TRBV19 and TRBJ2-7): DGGITQSPKYLFRKEGQNVTLSCEQNLNHDAMYWYRQDPGQGLRLIYYSQIVNDFQKGDIAEGYSVSREKKESFPLTVTSAQKNPTAFYLCASSAGGIEQYFGPGTRLTVT.

The chain links TRBV4-1 to TRBJ2-7, with TRBD2 matching over 8 bases. V dropped 3 bases and J dropped 3; count of bases not matched to a gene: 7. Germline V gene sequence: CDR1 MGHRA, CDR2 YSYEKL. The CDR3 runs 15 residues. CDR3 protein: CASSQGGGGFYEQYF. The DNA of the CDR3 is TGCGCCAGCAGCCAGGGGGGCGGGGGGTTCTACGAGCAGTACTTC.

V is TRBV9 and J is TRBJ2-3, with 10 bases aligning to TRBD2. This CDR3 has 12 amino acids. V gave up 3 bases and J gave up 9 bases; unmatched junction bases: 1. Germline values: CDR1 SGDLS, CDR2 YYNGEE. CDR3 region: CASSGSGGTQYF. The CDR3 DNA follows: TGTGCCAGCAGCGGTAGCGGGGGGACGCAGTATTTT.

The gene calls are TRBV25-1 and TRBJ1-3; D remains unclear. This CDR3 has 11 residues. Germline V CDR1 and CDR2: MGHDK, SYGVNS. V shed 3 bases and J shed 10 bases, with 7 bases lying between them. This chain's CDR3 is CASSDRLTIYF. CDR3 nucleotides: TGTGCCAGCAGTGACAGGTTGACCATATATTTT.

CDR3 nucleotides: TGCGCCAGCAGCCAAGAGGTGTCCGGGACTAGACCCTACGAGCAGTACTTC. This codes for CASSQEVSGTRPYEQYF. The chain joins TRBV4-1 to TRBJ2-7; TRBD2 matches at 8 bases. Per germline, CDR1 MGHRA and CDR2 YSYEKL. The CDR3 has 17 amino acids. V was pared by 0 bases and J by 2 bases, with 9 bases of the junction left unmatched.

V is TRBV2 and J is TRBJ1-1, with a weak D call TRBD1 (6 bases). Germline V gene data show CDR1 as SNHLY and CDR2 as FYNNEI. V gave up 8 bases and J gave up 4 bases, with 20 bases separating them. The length of the CDR3 is 15 residues. The CDR3 sequence: CASRKAARGGTEAFF. In DNA, the CDR3 is TGTGCCAGCCGGAAAGCGGCCCGAGGGGGCACTGAAGCTTTCTTT.

In DNA, the CDR3 is TGTGCCAGCAGTGAACTACTAAAGGTCAATGAGCAGTTCTTC. Translation: CASSELLKVNEQFF. The chain combines TRBV6-1 with TRBJ2-1, with D unclear. Deletions cut 2 bases from V and 6 bases from J, with 11 bases between. Per germline, CDR1 MNHNS and CDR2 SASEGT. The CDR3 sequence is 14 residues long.

V and J are TRBV4-2 and TRBJ2-7; a weak D match, TRBD1 (6 bases). This CDR3 has 15 residues. In germline, CDR1 is LGHNA, CDR2 YNFKEQ. V shed 0 bases and J shed 2 bases, with 11 bases lying between them. The DNA for the CDR3 is TGTGCCAGCAGCCAAGAGACAGGTCAAACCTACGAGCAGTACTTC. It specifies CASSQETGQTYEQYF.

This chain uses TRBV28 with TRBJ2-3, with 8 positions matching TRBD2. Germline loops: CDR1 MDHEN, CDR2 SYDVKM. The CDR3 consists of 15 residues. V lost 5 bases to trimming and J lost 5 bases; unmatched junction nucleotides: 9. CDR3: CASSVLSGGLDTQYF. CDR3 DNA: TGTGCCAGCAGTGTGCTGTCGGGGGGGTTAGATACGCAGTATTTT.

The genes are TRBV27 and TRBJ1-5; 7 bases match TRBD1. From germline, CDR1 is MNHEY and CDR2 SMNVEV (reference sequence). The CDR3 consists of 14 residues. J lost 3 bases, V lost 5 bases, and 4 bases had no gene match. CDR3 DNA: TGTGCCAGCAGTCCGGGACAGTACAATCAGCCCCAGCATTTT. Translation gives CASSPGQYNQPQHF.

The rearrangement joins TRBV9 to TRBJ2-3, with TRBD1 as a possible D gene (5 bases). There are 17 residues in the CDR3. V lost 0 bases to trimming and J lost 2 bases, with 16 bases between them. Germline loops: CDR1 SGDLS, CDR2 YYNGEE. CDR3 sequence: CASSVESRDSYTDTQYF. CDR3 nucleotide sequence: TGTGCCAGCAGCGTAGAATCCCGTGACAGCTACACAGATACGCAGTATTTT.

The chain has TRBV4-1 and TRBJ1-5; D is unresolved. Deletions cut 4 bases from V and 8 bases from J, with 12 bases between. The germline gives CDR1 MGHRA, CDR2 YSYEKL. The CDR3 is 13 amino acids. The DNA for the CDR3 is TGCGCCAGCAGCCGAGGGTACCGTGAGCCCCAGCATTTT. This translates into CASSRGYREPQHF.

The V and J genes are TRBV6-1 and TRBJ2-3; 8 nucleotides match TRBD2. Germline V lookup: CDR1 MNHNS, CDR2 SASEGT. The CDR3 is made up of 16 amino acids. Germline trimming cut 1 base from V and 1 base from J; bases unmatched to any gene: 4. The CDR3: CASSEVPRGGTDTQYF. DNA of the CDR3: TGTGCCAGCAGTGAAGTCCCGCGGGGGGGCACAGATACGCAGTATTTT.

This clone was detected once. The genes are TRBV7-9 and TRBJ2-1; D remains ambiguous. V was trimmed by 5 bases and J by 6 bases, leaving 8 bases between them. This CDR3 is 12 amino acids long. In germline, CDR1 is SEHNR, CDR2 FQNEAQ (reference sequence). This CDR3 is CASSPTTNEQFF. CDR3 coding DNA: TGTGCCAGCAGCCCCACCACCAATGAGCAGTTCTTC.

The chain links TRBV4-2 to TRBJ2-4, with no clear D. Trimming removed 2 bases from V and 3 bases from J, with 14 bases in between. The V gene's germline CDR1 is LGHNA and CDR2 YNFKEQ. The CDR3 contains 16 residues. CDR3 coding DNA: TGTGCCAGCAGCCAAAATCCAGGATCAGTCAAAAACATTCAGTACTTC. It encodes CASSQNPGSVKNIQYF.

The V gene is TRBV7-9, the J gene TRBJ1-1; 7 bases align to TRBD1. Trimming cost V 4 bases and J 7 bases; bases outside gene matches: 9. The CDR3 is 14 residues long. Germline V lookup: CDR1 SEHNR, CDR2 FQNEAQ (reference sequence). The CDR3 reads CASSSDREGIEAFF. The CDR3 DNA reads TGTGCCAGCAGCTCAGACAGGGAGGGAATTGAAGCTTTCTTT.

This clone was seen a single time. The V gene is TRBV18, the J gene TRBJ2-7; tentative D call: TRBD2 (6 bases). This CDR3 is built from 16 residues. The germline CDR1 and CDR2 sequences are KGHSH and LQKENI. The V and J ends lost 6 bases and 2 bases respectively, with 20 bases between them. The CDR3 region has the DNA TGTGCCAGCTCCCCGGGGGACGTAACATTTCCCTACGAGCAGTACTTC. Protein: CASSPGDVTFPYEQYF.